Below are 12 T cell receptor beta chains sequenced from a single sample in a study of T cell repertoires in cytomegalovirus infection. TCRdb re-called the reads with MiXCR, one entry per CDR3 protein. The sample holds around 530,000 distinct CDR3 sequences, more than 20% seen once. The sequenced sample consisted of PBMCs. The source is a human donor in good health (CMV status not recorded). Some clones in this sample may be carry-over from other donors' samples.

This chain uses TRBV24-1 with TRBJ1-5; D is unresolved. The V gene lost 3 bases and the J gene lost 0 bases, with 5 bases spanning the gap. The germline gives CDR1 KGHDR, CDR2 SFDVKD. This CDR3 contains 14 residues. CDR3 nucleotides: TGTGCCACCAGTGATCCCAGTAGCAATCAGCCCCAGCATTTT. It codes for CATSDPSSNQPQHF.

The rearrangement joins TRBV19 to TRBJ2-7, with TRBD2 matching 8 bases. The ends lost 6 bases at V and 6 bases at J; junction bases unmatched: 7. The CDR3 covers 13 residues. Germline CDR1 and CDR2: LNHDA and SQIVND (reference sequence). The CDR3 sequence: CASRGQGTSEQYF. DNA for the CDR3: TGTGCCAGTAGGGGCCAGGGGACTAGCGAGCAGTACTTC.

This clonotype has just a few counts. The V and J genes are TRBV19 and TRBJ2-2, with 9 bases that match TRBD1. The length of the CDR3 is 14 residues. Germline CDR1 LNHDA, CDR2 SQIVND (reference sequence). The V segment lost 7 bases and the J segment 8 bases; nucleotides outside the gene matches: 8. The DNA of the CDR3 is TGTGCCAGTAACCAAGACAGGGGGGTGGGGGAGCTGTTTTTT. Its translation: CASNQDRGVGELFF. Using reference TRBV19 and TRBJ2-2 for the parts outside the CDR3, the full variable domain is DGGITQSPKYLFRKEGQNVTLSCEQNLNHDAMYWYRQDPGQGLRLIYYSQIVNDFQKGDIAEGYSVSREKKESFPLTVTSAQKNPTAFYLCASNQDRGVGELFFGEGSRLTVL.

The rearrangement uses TRBV29-1 and TRBJ2-7; TRBD2 matches at 8 bases. With V trimmed by 4 bases and J by 0 bases, 2 bases remained unmatched. Germline V gene lookup returns CDR1 SQVTM and CDR2 ANQGSEA. The CDR3 is 13 residues long. The CDR3, as DNA: TGCAGCGTTGCGGGAGGGGACTCCTACGAGCAGTACTTC. Its translation is CSVAGGDSYEQYF.

V gene TRBV12-3 or TRBV12-4 combines with J gene TRBJ1-6; D is unclear. The CDR3 spans 19 residues. V was pared by 4 bases and J by 0 bases, with 19 bases between. Here the CDR3 DNA reads TGTGCCAGCAGTTCGTATGGCGGAGGTCTCCACTCCTATAATTCACCCCTCCACTTT. Protein: CASSSYGGGLHSYNSPLHF.

This clonotype has a count of ten or more. The chain has TRBV7-6 and TRBJ1-1; 7 bases line up with TRBD1. The V and J ends lost 4 bases and 3 bases, in that order; junction bases with no gene match: 5. This CDR3 region has 14 residues. Per germline, CDR1 SGHVS and CDR2 FNYEAQ. In nucleotides, the CDR3 is TGTGCCAGCAGCTCGACAGGGAGTTACACTGAAGCTTTCTTT. It codes for CASSSTGSYTEAFF. Together with reference TRBV7-6 and TRBJ1-1, the CDR3 gives the full variable domain: GAGVSQSPRYKVTKRGQDVALRCDPISGHVSLYWYRQALGQGPEFLTYFNYEAQQDKSGLPNDRFSAERPEGSISTLTIQRTEQRDSAMYRCASSSTGSYTEAFFGQGTRLTVV.

The chain uses TRBV28 and TRBJ1-2; 7 nucleotides line up with TRBD1. Germline assignment: CDR1 MDHEN and CDR2 SYDVKM. The ends lost 6 bases at V and 8 bases at J; junction bases unmatched: 9. The CDR3 covers 13 residues. Here the CDR3 reads CASSPGTVRGYTF. CDR3 DNA: TGTGCCAGCAGCCCTGGGACAGTCCGGGGCTACACCTTC.

This clonotype was counted only a few times. The chain combines TRBV15 with TRBJ1-1, with a tentative D call TRBD1 (5 bases). The germline gives CDR1 LNHNV, CDR2 YYDKDF (reference sequence). Deletions cut 0 bases from V and 4 bases from J, with 21 bases between. This CDR3 is built from 18 residues. Here the CDR3 DNA reads TGTGCCACCAGCAGAGATGGGTTGGCAGGGTGGGTCGGCACTGAAGCTTTCTTT. Its translation: CATSRDGLAGWVGTEAFF.

The chain uses TRBV2 and TRBJ2-1; a possible D gene is TRBD2 (6 bases). This CDR3 comprises 15 residues. V lost 0 bases and J 3 bases, leaving 9 bases between the germline ends. Germline V gene lookup returns CDR1 SNHLY and CDR2 FYNNEI. CDR3: CASSEAGGIYNEQFF. DNA of the CDR3: TGTGCCAGCAGTGAAGCCGGAGGGATCTACAATGAGCAGTTCTTC.

J is TRBJ2-3 and V is TRBV12-3 or TRBV12-4, with D unclear. The CDR3 is 14 amino acids. Trimming took 1 base from V and 2 from J, leaving 7 bases between them. The CDR3 here is CASSLERPTDTQYF. The CDR3, as DNA: TGTGCCAGCAGTTTAGAACGCCCCACAGATACGCAGTATTTT.

This chain uses TRBV11-3 with TRBJ1-5; unclear D gene. Germline loops: CDR1 SGHNT, CDR2 YENEEA. The CDR3 consists of 16 residues. Between the trimmed V and J ends, which lost 7 bases and 1 base, there was a span of 17 bases. The CDR3 nucleotides are TGTGCCAGCACGAATATACGAGAGTTGAGCAATCAGCCCCAGCATTTT. Its protein product is CASTNIRELSNQPQHF.

This clonotype was detected a few times. CDR3: CASRGAGTGGTGELFF. CDR3 nucleotide sequence: TGTGCCAGCAGGGGAGCCGGGACAGGCGGAACCGGGGAGCTGTTTTTT. The V call is TRBV7-7, the J call TRBJ2-2, with 8 bases lining up with TRBD1. Germline V gives CDR1 SSHAT, CDR2 FNYEAQ (reference sequence). Losses at the gene ends were 6 bases for V and 5 bases for J; bases not matched to a gene: 11. The CDR3 runs to 16 residues.